This T cell receptor beta chain was identified during a study of vaccination and CD4 T cells after COVID-19. Remarks on this clonotype: Its antigen remains unknown.

Treatment denoted: roughly 10-day PBMC culture with coronavirus spike peptide pools or control peptides (ViraFEST assay). Cultured CD4+ T cell DNA underwent sequencing with the Oncomine TCR Beta short-read assay. TCRdb re-called the PCR reads with MiXCR, one entry per CDR3 protein. The table includes under 20,000 distinct CDR3 sequences, under 70% detected once. This sequence originates from a human donor who had recovered from COVID-19. Sequencing used CD4+ T cells from blood, cultured in vitro.

CDR3 in DNA: TGTGCCAGCAGCTGGGGGGGACAATCCTACGAGCAGTACTTC. This codes for CASSWGGQSYEQYF. V usage is TRBV7-2 and J usage is TRBJ2-7; possibly TRBD2 for D (7 bases). V shed 4 bases and J shed 1 base, with 11 bases lying between them. Germline CDR1 reads SGHTA; CDR2 reads FQGNSA. This CDR3 is built from 14 residues.